Below, one T cell receptor beta chain is given with its context. Its cognate antigen is unknown. This sample was taken from a study of glioma-infiltrating T cells. CDR3 size: 17 residues. Germline V gene data show CDR1 as DFQATT and CDR2 as SNEGSKA (reference sequence). V was cut by 4 bases and J by 1 base, with 23 bases left in between. Amplification of TCR alpha and beta CDR3 regions from RNA used iRepertoire nested multiplex PCR. TCRdb reanalysed the multiplex PCR reads using MiXCR and keeps one entry per CDR3 protein. The sample holds about 140,000 distinct CDR3 sequences, more than 35% seen once. Findings and limits, study-wide: Non-neoplastic patients had below-expected tissue-blood divergence, while all gliomas exceeded expectation.

This TCR came from a human donor with low-grade glioma or glioblastoma, undergoing nonglioma brain surgery, or in good health (not recorded which). The specimen was glioma tissue, nonneoplastic brain tissue, or PBMCs (not recorded which). This chain connects TRBV20-1 to TRBJ2-7; D is possibly TRBD2 (6 bases). This CDR3 is CSAKVSGRGTSSYEQYF. The CDR3 region has the DNA TGCAGTGCTAAGGTCAGCGGGCGGGGTACTTCTTCCTACGAGCAGTACTTC.